This T cell receptor (beta chain) was identified in a study of neoadjuvant anti-PD-1 for oral cavity cancer. TCRdb keeps only in-frame clones here, not all; method: immunoSEQ multiplex PCR. Altogether 15,000 or so clones are present, about two thirds being singletons, with the ten largest covering approximately 2.6%. CDR3 length: 14 amino acids. Germline assignment: CDR1 MDHEN and CDR2 SYDVKM. The V and J ends lost 2 bases and 5 bases, in that order; junction bases with no gene match: 5. The sequence derives from a person aged 40 to 85 with oral cavity squamous cell carcinoma. The chain uses TRBV28 and TRBJ1-1; 7 nucleotides agree with TRBD1. The material sequenced was PBMCs, taken before nivolumab (anti-PD-1) treatment. In DNA, the CDR3 is TGTGCCAGCAGTTTACACAGACAGGGAACTGAAGCTTTCTTT. It translates to CASSLHRQGTEAFF.